In its sample, the clone carrying this T cell receptor beta chain was seen once. CDR1 is SGHRS, CDR2 YFSETQ, per germline. The CDR3 runs to 15 residues. V lost 4 bases to trimming and J lost 2 bases, with 10 bases between them. These data are taken from a study of tumour-infiltrating T cells in Burkitt lymphoma. Overall study context: Survival, overall and progression-free, tracked with productive clonality.

Clones were read by immunoSEQ multiplex PCR, and TCRdb kept only the in-frame ones, dropping some. The sample consists of around 9,200 clones, 62% of them appearing once. The sample was tumor tissue. This receptor was taken from a human donor with diffuse large B-cell lymphoma. V is TRBV5-1 and J is TRBJ1-6; D unclear. The CDR3 DNA follows: TGCGCCAGCAGCCTGGAGGTTGCCTATAATTCACCCCTCCACTTT. Translating gives CASSLEVAYNSPLHF.